This T cell receptor beta chain was observed in a study of blood T cell repertoires in COVID-19. Overall study context: There were acute and convalescent COVID-19 samples, and they came from the United States, Italy and Spain.

Sequencing was performed with immunoSEQ multiplex PCR; in TCRdb, only in-frame clones are kept and a portion is missing. Of hundreds of thousands of clones detected, approximately 83% appear once; the ten largest clones hold approximately 3.1%. This CDR3 is built from 16 residues. Trimming removed 4 bases from V and 4 bases from J, with 16 bases in between. Per the germline V gene, CDR1 is LNHDA and CDR2 is SQIVND (reference sequence). Membership in each cohort depended on participant-reported clinical history. Donors in Cohort 3 counted as recovered after two negative PCRs, clearance, or symptom resolution.

The V and J genes are TRBV19 and TRBJ1-4, with D perhaps TRBD1 (5 bases). The sequence was obtained from a woman aged 60-75 years who had recovered from COVID-19. Material: PBMCs or T cells enriched from blood (not recorded which). The CDR3 nucleotides read TGTGCCAGTAGTAAGCCCGACAGTTTCTTTAATGAAAAACTGTTTTTT. It codes for CASSKPDSFFNEKLFF.